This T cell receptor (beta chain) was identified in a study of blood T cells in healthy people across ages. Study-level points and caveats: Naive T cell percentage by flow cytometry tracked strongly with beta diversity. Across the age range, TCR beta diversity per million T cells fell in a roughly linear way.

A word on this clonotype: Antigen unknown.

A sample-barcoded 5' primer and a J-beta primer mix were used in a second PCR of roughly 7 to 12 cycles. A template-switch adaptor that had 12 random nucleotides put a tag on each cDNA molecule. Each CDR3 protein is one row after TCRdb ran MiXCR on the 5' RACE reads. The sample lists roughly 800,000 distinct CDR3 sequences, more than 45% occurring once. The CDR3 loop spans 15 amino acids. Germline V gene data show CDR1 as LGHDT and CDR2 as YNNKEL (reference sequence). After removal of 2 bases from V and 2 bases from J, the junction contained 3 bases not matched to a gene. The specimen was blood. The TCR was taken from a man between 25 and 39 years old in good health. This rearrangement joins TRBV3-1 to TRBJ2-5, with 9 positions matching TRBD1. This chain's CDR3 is CASSQRDRGQETQYF. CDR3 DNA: TGTGCCAGCAGCCAACGTGACAGGGGGCAAGAGACCCAGTACTTC.